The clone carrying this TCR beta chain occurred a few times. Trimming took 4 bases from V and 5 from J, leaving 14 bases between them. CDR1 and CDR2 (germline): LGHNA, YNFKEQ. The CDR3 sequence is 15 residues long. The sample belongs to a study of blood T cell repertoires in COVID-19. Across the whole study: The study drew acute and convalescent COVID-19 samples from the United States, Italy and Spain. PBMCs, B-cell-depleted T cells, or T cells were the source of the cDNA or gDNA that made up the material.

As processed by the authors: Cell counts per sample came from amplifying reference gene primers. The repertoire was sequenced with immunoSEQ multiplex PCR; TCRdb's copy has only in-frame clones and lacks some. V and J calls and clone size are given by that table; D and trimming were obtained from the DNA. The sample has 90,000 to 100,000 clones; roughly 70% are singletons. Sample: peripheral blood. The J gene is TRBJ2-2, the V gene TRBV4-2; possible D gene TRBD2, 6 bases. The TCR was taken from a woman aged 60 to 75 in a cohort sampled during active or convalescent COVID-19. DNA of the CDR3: TGTGCCAGCAGCCCCGGGGGTTTGTGGACCGGGGAGCTGTTTTTT. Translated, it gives CASSPGGLWTGELFF.